Each of the 17 T cell receptor beta chains below was sequenced from the same sample in a study of blood T cell repertoires in COVID-19. Method: immunoSEQ multiplex PCR; TCRdb's copy keeps in-frame clones and lacks some. The repertoire has around 100,000 clones, just over 85% of them found once; the top ten carry roughly 4.6%. Sequencing was carried out using peripheral blood. These receptors were collected from a human donor in a cohort sampled during active COVID-19.

The chain has TRBV19 and TRBJ2-3; the match to TRBD2 covers 9 bases. From germline, CDR1 is LNHDA and CDR2 SQIVND (reference sequence). The CDR3 sequence is 15 residues long. Trimming removed 3 bases from V and 3 bases from J; junction bases left unmatched: 4. CDR3 DNA sequence: TGTGCCAGTAGTATCTGGCGGGAGGGAACAGATACGCAGTATTTT. Translated: CASSIWREGTDTQYF.

This clone occurred once. V gene TRBV7-2 combines with J gene TRBJ2-3; D uncertain. V lost 5 bases and J 5 bases, leaving 8 bases between the germline ends. Germline V CDR1 and CDR2: SGHTA, FQGNSA. The CDR3 spans 12 residues. The CDR3 DNA follows: TGTGCCAGCAGCCCCGCAGGAGATACGCAGTATTTT. Translated: CASSPAGDTQYF. Full variable domain (remainder filled in from reference TRBV7-2 and TRBJ2-3): GAGVSQSPSNKVTEKGKDVELRCDPISGHTALYWYRQSLGQGLEFLIYFQGNSAPDKSGLPSDRFSAERTGGSVSTLTIQRTQQEDSAVYLCASSPAGDTQYFGPGTRLTVL.

This clone was observed a few times. The J gene is TRBJ1-2, the V gene TRBV6-6; 7 bases agree with TRBD1. Germline-derived CDR1 and CDR2 are MNHNY and SVGAGI (reference sequence). V lost 6 bases, J lost 5 bases, and 6 bases stayed unmatched. The CDR3 has 13 residues. CDR3 protein: CASSLGQEYGYTF. The CDR3 DNA reads as TGTGCCAGCAGCCTCGGACAGGAGTATGGCTACACCTTC.

Only a few counts were recorded for this clone. V usage is TRBV9 and J usage is TRBJ1-5; D is uncertain. Germline lookup yields CDR1 SGDLS and CDR2 YYNGEE. V was cut by 0 bases and J by 9 bases, with 10 bases left in between. The length of the CDR3 is 13 residues. CDR3 protein: CASSVASDRPQHF. The CDR3 DNA is TGTGCCAGCAGCGTAGCAAGCGATCGGCCCCAGCATTTT.

This sequence joins TRBV5-1 and TRBJ2-1; D not resolved. CDR3 length: 15 residues. Germline V gene data show CDR1 as SGHRS and CDR2 as YFSETQ. Trimming took 3 bases from V and 5 from J, leaving 15 bases between them. The CDR3 region has the DNA TGCGCCAGCAGCTCCCGAGCCGGCGGAAACAATGAGCAGTTCTTC. It encodes CASSSRAGGNNEQFF.

DNA of the CDR3: TGTGCCAGCAGCCCCGGACAGGGACGGTCCGGAAACACCATATATTTT. It specifies CASSPGQGRSGNTIYF. The rearrangement uses TRBV7-9 and TRBJ1-3; 8 nucleotides match TRBD1. Germline CDR1 SEHNR, CDR2 FQNEAQ (reference sequence). V was pared by 5 bases and J by 4 bases, with 10 bases of the junction left unmatched. The CDR3 loop spans 16 amino acids.

The chain couples TRBV2 to TRBJ2-3, with D perhaps matching TRBD1 (5 bases). This CDR3 is built from 15 residues. Deletions cut 7 bases from V and 2 bases from J, with 16 bases between. CDR1 and CDR2 (germline): SNHLY, FYNNEI. For the CDR3, the DNA is TGTGCCAGCACGCCTCAGGGTGGGAACACAGATACGCAGTATTTT. Translation: CASTPQGGNTDTQYF.

The J gene is TRBJ2-7, the V gene TRBV27; 9 bases are a match to TRBD1. Per the germline V gene, CDR1 is MNHEY and CDR2 is SMNVEV (reference sequence). V trimming: 6 bases; J trimming: 4 bases; junction bases outside the gene matches: 7. The length of the CDR3 is 14 residues. CDR3 loop: CASSPDRGGYEQYF. The CDR3, as DNA: TGTGCCAGCAGCCCGGACAGGGGAGGGTACGAGCAGTACTTC.

The gene calls are TRBV5-1 and TRBJ2-1; 10 bases line up with TRBD1. CDR3 length equals 16 residues. In germline, CDR1 is SGHRS, CDR2 YFSETQ. With 4 bases clipped from V and 1 base from J, the junction kept 5 bases outside the gene matches. The DNA for the CDR3 is TGCGCCAGCAGCCCCGGACAGGGGGGTTCCTACAATGAGCAGTTCTTC. Protein sequence: CASSPGQGGSYNEQFF.

The CDR3 loop reads CASGKGQGANTEAFF. The CDR3 DNA is TGTGCCAGTGGTAAAGGACAGGGGGCGAACACTGAAGCTTTCTTT. This chain links TRBV19 with TRBJ1-1, with 11 bases that match TRBD1. The V gene end was trimmed by 8 bases and the J gene end by 1 base; junction bases not matched to a gene: 6. This CDR3 contains 15 residues. Looked up from germline, CDR1 is LNHDA and CDR2 is SQIVND (reference sequence).

With regard to this clone: One junction end disagrees with the germline gene, perhaps due to a read error. Within the sample, other DNA sequences also encode this same CDR3. The chain employs TRBV6-5 and TRBJ2-1, with TRBD2 matching over 10 bases. The CDR3 has 13 residues. CDR1 is MNHEY and CDR2 is SVGAGI in the germline V gene. The DNA for the CDR3 is TGTGCCAGCAGCCTAGCGGGAGAGAATGAGCAATTCTTC. Translating gives CASSLAGENEQFF.

The chain employs TRBV28 and TRBJ2-1; perhaps TRBD2 as D (6 bases). Germline CDR1 reads MDHEN; CDR2 reads SYDVKM. With 6 bases removed from V and 4 bases from J, the gap between germline ends came to 13 bases. The CDR3 spans 14 residues. CDR3 residues: CASRISGSYNEQFF. The CDR3 DNA reads as TGTGCCAGCAGGATTAGCGGTTCATACAATGAGCAGTTCTTC.

This CDR3 is CAISEGTGRKETQYF. The CDR3 DNA reads as TGTGCCATCAGTGAGGGGACAGGCCGTAAAGAGACCCAGTACTTC. The genes are TRBV10-3 and TRBJ2-5; 8 bases line up with TRBD1. Trimming cost V 2 bases and J 3 bases; bases outside gene matches: 5. The CDR3 is made up of 15 amino acids. Germline V gene lookup returns CDR1 ENHRY and CDR2 SYGVKD.

This clone was found a few times. Its ends do not fully match the called genes, so a read error is possible. CDR3 coding DNA: TGTGCCAGCAGCTTATCCCCCGGGTCGGCGACAGACTTC. It translates to CASSLSPGSATDF. The genes are TRBV7-9 and TRBJ1-2; the D gene is possibly TRBD1 (5 bases). CDR3 length equals 13 residues. CDR1 and CDR2 (germline): SEHNR, FQNEAQ (reference sequence).

The sample holds one count of this clone. The chain recombines TRBV21-1 with TRBJ1-1; TRBD1, the table's D call, lacks a check against the DNA. TRBV21-1 is described as a pseudogene. This CDR3 has 12 residues. CDR3 nucleotides: TGTGCCAGCAGCAAAGGACAGCCTGAAGCTTTCTTT. It encodes CASSKGQPEAFF.

This clone was detected only once. The CDR3: CASSLTGGMNTEAFF. The CDR3 DNA reads TGTGCCAGCAGCTTAACAGGGGGGATGAACACTGAAGCTTTCTTT. The gene calls are TRBV11-2 and TRBJ1-1, with 8 nucleotides matching TRBD1. The V segment lost 2 bases and the J segment 0 bases; nucleotides outside the gene matches: 2. The CDR3 sequence is 15 residues long. Germline V lookup: CDR1 SGHAT, CDR2 FQNNGV.

The chain combines TRBV28 with TRBJ2-5; 11 bases map to TRBD1. CDR1 and CDR2 from the germline V gene are MDHEN and SYDVKM. V shed 6 bases, J shed 2 bases, and the junction held 11 bases outside the gene matches. CDR3 size: 17 residues. The CDR3 region has the DNA TGTGCCAGCAGACCGTGGGTCGGACAGGGGGCACAAGAGACCCAGTACTTC. Encoded protein: CASRPWVGQGAQETQYF.